This TCR beta chain was sequenced in a study of regulatory T cells in long-lasting Graves disease. Study-level background: Over 5 years of antithyroid drugs plus positive TSH receptor antibodies defined persistent Graves' disease. Study observations and caveats: Accuracy was possibly reduced by small sample size.

Arm-PCR with iRepertoire HTBI primers amplified the CDR3 regions for these TCR beta libraries. Each CDR3 protein gets one entry after TCRdb re-called the multiplex PCR reads with MiXCR. The data hold hundreds of thousands of distinct CDR3 sequences, with 25% to 30% observed a single time. Time point reported: persistent/refractory GD, antithyroid drugs over 5 years with positive TRAb. The TCR library was prepared using RNA isolated from PBMCs. This clonotype was detected only once. The antigen is unknown. The sequences come from peripheral blood mononuclear cells (PBMCs), collected when the disease was refractory, from a patient treated with antithyroid drugs. The clonotype originates from a female donor with Graves disease.

In nucleotides, the CDR3 is TGTGCCAGCAGCTTAAACGTAGGGGGTCGGGAAGCTTTCTTT. This encodes CASSLNVGGREAFF. V gene TRBV7-3 combines with J gene TRBJ1-1; tentative D call: TRBD1 (6 bases). The CDR3 runs 14 residues. Between the trimmed V and J ends, which lost 1 base and 8 bases, there was a span of 14 bases. The germline gives CDR1 SGHTA, CDR2 FQGTGA.